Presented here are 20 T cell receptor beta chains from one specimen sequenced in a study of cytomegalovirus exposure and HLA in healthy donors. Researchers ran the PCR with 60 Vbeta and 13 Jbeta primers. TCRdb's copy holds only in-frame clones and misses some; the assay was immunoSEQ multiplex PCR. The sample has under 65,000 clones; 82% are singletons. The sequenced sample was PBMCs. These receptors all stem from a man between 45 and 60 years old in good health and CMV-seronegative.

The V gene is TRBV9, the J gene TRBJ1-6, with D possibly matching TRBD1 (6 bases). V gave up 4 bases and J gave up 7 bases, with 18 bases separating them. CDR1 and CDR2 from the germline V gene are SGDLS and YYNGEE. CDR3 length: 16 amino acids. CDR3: CASSLADRTANSPLHF. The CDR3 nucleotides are TGTGCCAGCAGCCTTGCAGACCGGACAGCGAATTCACCCCTCCACTTT. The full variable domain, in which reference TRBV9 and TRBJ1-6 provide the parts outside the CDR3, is DSGVTQTPKHLITATGQRVTLRCSPRSGDLSVYWYQQSLDQGLQFLIQYYNGEERAKGNILERFSAQQFPDLHSELNLSSLELGDSALYFCASSLADRTANSPLHFGNGTRLTVT.

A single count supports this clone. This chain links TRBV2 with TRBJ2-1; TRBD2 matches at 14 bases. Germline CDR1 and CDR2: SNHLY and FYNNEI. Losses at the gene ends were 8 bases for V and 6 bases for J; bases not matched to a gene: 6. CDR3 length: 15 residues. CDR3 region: CASRPTSGGANEQFF. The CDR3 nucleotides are TGTGCCAGCCGACCGACTAGCGGGGGGGCCAATGAGCAGTTCTTC.

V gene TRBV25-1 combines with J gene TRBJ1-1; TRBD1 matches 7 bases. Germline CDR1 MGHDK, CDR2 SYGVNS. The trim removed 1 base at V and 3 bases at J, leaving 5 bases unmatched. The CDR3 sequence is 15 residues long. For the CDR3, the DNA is TGTGCCAGCAGTGAATGGGGTGACAGGGACACTGAAGCTTTCTTT. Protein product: CASSEWGDRDTEAFF.

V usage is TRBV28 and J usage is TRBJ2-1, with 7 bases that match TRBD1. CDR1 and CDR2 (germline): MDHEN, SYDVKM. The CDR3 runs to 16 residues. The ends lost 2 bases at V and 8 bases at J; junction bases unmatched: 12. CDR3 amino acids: CASSLIPPGGGHEQFF. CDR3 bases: TGTGCCAGCAGTTTAATCCCCCCAGGGGGTGGGCATGAGCAGTTCTTC.

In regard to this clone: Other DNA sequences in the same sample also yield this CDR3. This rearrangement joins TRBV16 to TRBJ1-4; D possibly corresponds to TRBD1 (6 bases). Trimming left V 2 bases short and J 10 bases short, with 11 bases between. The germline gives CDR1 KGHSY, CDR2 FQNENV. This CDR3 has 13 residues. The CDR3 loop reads CASSQVTGRKLFF. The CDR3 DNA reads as TGTGCCAGCAGCCAAGTAACAGGGCGAAAACTGTTTTTT.

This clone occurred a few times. The CDR3 DNA follows: TGTGCCAGCAGCCCTCCACAGGGGGCTGGGGCTGAAGCTTTCTTT. Its translation: CASSPPQGAGAEAFF. The rearrangement links TRBV7-6 to TRBJ1-1, with 9 positions matching TRBD1. V dropped 5 bases and J dropped 6; count of bases not matched to a gene: 10. The CDR3 consists of 15 residues. The V gene's germline CDR1 is SGHVS and CDR2 FNYEAQ.

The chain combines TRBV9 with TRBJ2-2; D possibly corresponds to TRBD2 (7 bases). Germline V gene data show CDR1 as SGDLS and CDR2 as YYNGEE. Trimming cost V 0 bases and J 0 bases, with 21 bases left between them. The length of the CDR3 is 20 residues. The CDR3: CASSVVPKGHGGPNTGELFF. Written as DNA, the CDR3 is TGTGCCAGCAGCGTAGTCCCTAAAGGGCACGGGGGGCCGAACACCGGGGAGCTGTTTTTT.

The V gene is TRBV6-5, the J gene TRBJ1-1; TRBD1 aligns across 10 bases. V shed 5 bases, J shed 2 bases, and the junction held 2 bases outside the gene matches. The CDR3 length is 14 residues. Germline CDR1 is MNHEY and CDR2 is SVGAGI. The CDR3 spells CASSRDRGNTEAFF. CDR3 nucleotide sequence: TGTGCCAGCAGTCGGGACAGGGGAAACACTGAAGCTTTCTTT.

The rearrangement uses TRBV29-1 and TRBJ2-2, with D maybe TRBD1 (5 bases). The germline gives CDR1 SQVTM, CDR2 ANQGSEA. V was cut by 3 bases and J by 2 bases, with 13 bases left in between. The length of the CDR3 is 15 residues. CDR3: CSVELQGLNTGELFF. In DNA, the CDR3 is TGCAGCGTTGAGTTGCAGGGCTTAAACACCGGGGAGCTGTTTTTT.

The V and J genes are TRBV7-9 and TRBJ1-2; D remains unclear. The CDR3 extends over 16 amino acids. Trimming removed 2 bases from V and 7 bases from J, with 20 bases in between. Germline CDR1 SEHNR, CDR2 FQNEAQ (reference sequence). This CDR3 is CASSLSGSQEMSGYTF. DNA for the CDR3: TGTGCCAGCAGCTTAAGTGGGAGCCAAGAGATGAGTGGCTACACCTTC.

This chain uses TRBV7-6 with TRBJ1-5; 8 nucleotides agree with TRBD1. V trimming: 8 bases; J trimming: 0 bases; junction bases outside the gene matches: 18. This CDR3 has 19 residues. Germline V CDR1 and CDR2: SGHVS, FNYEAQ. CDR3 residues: CASDSQRPGTGFSNQPQHF. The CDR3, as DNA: TGTGCCAGCGACTCCCAACGACCCGGGACAGGATTTAGCAATCAGCCCCAGCATTTT.

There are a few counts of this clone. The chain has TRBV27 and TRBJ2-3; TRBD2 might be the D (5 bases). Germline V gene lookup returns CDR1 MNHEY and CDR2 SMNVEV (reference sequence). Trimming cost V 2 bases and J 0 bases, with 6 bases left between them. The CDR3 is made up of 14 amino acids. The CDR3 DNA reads TGTGCCAGCAGTTTACTAGCTAGCACAGATACGCAGTATTTT. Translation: CASSLLASTDTQYF.

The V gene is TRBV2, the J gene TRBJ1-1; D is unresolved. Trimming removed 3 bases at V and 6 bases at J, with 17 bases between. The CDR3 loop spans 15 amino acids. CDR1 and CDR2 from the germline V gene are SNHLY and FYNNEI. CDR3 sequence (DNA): TGTGCCAGCAGTGAGGGCGGGTATCGTAGCTCTGAAGCTTTCTTT. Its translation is CASSEGGYRSSEAFF. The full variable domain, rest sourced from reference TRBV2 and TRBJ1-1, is EPEVTQTPSHQVTQMGQEVILRCVPISNHLYFYWYRQILGQKVEFLVSFYNNEISEKSEIFDDQFSVERPDGSNFTLKIRSTKLEDSAMYFCASSEGGYRSSEAFFGQGTRLTVV.

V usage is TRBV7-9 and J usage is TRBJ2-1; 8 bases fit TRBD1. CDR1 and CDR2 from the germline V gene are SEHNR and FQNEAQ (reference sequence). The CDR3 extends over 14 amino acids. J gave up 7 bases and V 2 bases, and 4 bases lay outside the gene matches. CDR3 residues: CASSLKDRVNEQFF. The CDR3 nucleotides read TGTGCCAGCAGCTTAAAGGACAGGGTTAATGAGCAGTTCTTC.

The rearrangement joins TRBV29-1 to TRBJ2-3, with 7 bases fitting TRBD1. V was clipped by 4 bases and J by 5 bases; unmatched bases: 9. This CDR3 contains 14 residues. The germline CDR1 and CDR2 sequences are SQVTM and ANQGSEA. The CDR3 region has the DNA TGCAGCGTTGTAGCGCAGGGGGTCGGAGATACGCAGTATTTT. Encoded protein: CSVVAQGVGDTQYF.

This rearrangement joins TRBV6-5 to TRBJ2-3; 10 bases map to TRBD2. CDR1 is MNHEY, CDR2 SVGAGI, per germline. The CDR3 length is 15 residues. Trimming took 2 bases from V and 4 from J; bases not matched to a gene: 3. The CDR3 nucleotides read TGTGCCAGCAGTTACAGCGGGGGGGCGCCAGATACGCAGTATTTT. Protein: CASSYSGGAPDTQYF.

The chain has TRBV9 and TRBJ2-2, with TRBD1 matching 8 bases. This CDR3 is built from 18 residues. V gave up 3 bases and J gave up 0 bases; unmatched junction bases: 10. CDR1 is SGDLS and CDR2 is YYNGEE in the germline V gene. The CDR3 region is CASSAGQDGGSNTGELFF. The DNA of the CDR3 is TGTGCCAGCAGCGCGGGACAGGACGGAGGATCGAACACCGGGGAGCTGTTTTTT.

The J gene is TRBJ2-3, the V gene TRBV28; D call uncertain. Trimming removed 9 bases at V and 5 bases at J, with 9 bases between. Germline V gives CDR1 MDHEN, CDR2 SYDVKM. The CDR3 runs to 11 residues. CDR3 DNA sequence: TGTGCCAGGCTAAGAGGAGATACGCAGTATTTT. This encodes CARLRGDTQYF.

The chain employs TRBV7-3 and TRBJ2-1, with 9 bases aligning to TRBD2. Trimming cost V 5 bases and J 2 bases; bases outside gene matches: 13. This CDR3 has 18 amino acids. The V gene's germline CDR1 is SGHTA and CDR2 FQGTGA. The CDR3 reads CASSPSGSGGRTYNEQFF. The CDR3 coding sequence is TGTGCCAGCAGCCCGTCAGGTAGCGGGGGCCGTACCTACAATGAGCAGTTCTTC.

CDR3 nucleotides: TGTGCCAGCGACCCTCTGGGGGGACAGAGTAATTCACCCCTCCACTTT. Translation: CASDPLGGQSNSPLHF. The rearrangement uses TRBV7-8 and TRBJ1-6, with TRBD1 matching over 7 bases. V lost 8 bases, J lost 6 bases, and 13 bases stayed unmatched. CDR3 length equals 16 residues. Germline V gives CDR1 SGHVS, CDR2 FQNEAQ.